The 30 T cell receptor beta chains in this list originate from one sample, sequenced in a study of T cell responses to AZD1222 COVID-19 vaccine. Sequencing used immunoSEQ multiplex PCR; TCRdb keeps in-frame clones, though not all of them. The table has more than 250,000 clones, 93% seen once. Sequencing was performed on peripheral blood, taken on day 0 of AZD1222 vaccination. These receptors all stem from an adult in good health.

The chain is built from TRBV28 and TRBJ1-5; D gene ambiguous. CDR1 is MDHEN and CDR2 is SYDVKM in the germline V gene. CDR3 length: 16 residues. Between the trimmed V and J ends, which lost 4 bases and 0 bases, there was a span of 13 bases. CDR3 region: CASSYGVYLSNQPQHF. In DNA, the CDR3 is TGTGCCAGCAGTTACGGGGTATACCTTAGCAATCAGCCCCAGCATTTT.

V and J are TRBV27 and TRBJ1-2; 11 positions agree with TRBD1. The CDR3 is made up of 15 amino acids. V shed 7 bases, J shed 4 bases, and the junction held 8 bases outside the gene matches. CDR1 and CDR2 (germline): MNHEY, SMNVEV (reference sequence). The CDR3 bases are TGTGCCAGCACCCAAAGGACAGGGGGCGCCTATGGCTACACCTTC. This gives the protein CASTQRTGGAYGYTF.

The gene calls are TRBV28 and TRBJ1-5; 8 nucleotides agree with TRBD1. The CDR3 loop spans 15 amino acids. J gave up 7 bases and V 6 bases, and 11 bases lay outside the gene matches. Germline V CDR1 and CDR2: MDHEN, SYDVKM. Here the CDR3 reads CASRPGQGGGQPQHF. CDR3 nucleotides: TGTGCCAGCAGGCCCGGACAGGGCGGCGGCCAGCCCCAGCATTTT. The entire variable domain, with the rest obtained from reference TRBV28 and TRBJ1-5, is as follows: DVKVTQSSRYLVKRTGEKVFLECVQDMDHENMFWYRQDPGLGLRLIYFSYDVKMKEKGDIPEGYSVSREKKERFSLILESASTNQTSMYLCASRPGQGGGQPQHFGDGTRLSIL.

The rearrangement uses TRBV5-1 and TRBJ1-1; 7 bases line up with TRBD1. The CDR3 spans 15 residues. With 4 bases clipped from V and 1 base from J, the junction kept 7 bases outside the gene matches. Germline values: CDR1 SGHRS, CDR2 YFSETQ. The CDR3 region is CASSPQGSRNTEAFF. CDR3 DNA sequence: TGCGCCAGCAGCCCACAGGGGTCCAGGAACACTGAAGCTTTCTTT.

The chain joins TRBV5-1 to TRBJ1-2, with 9 bases that match TRBD1. The CDR3 runs to 15 residues. CDR1 and CDR2 from the germline V gene are SGHRS and YFSETQ. Trimming removed 5 bases from V and 3 bases from J; junction bases left unmatched: 8. The CDR3 region has the DNA TGCGCCAGCAGGGGATACCGGGACAGGGACTATGGCTACACCTTC. It specifies CASRGYRDRDYGYTF.

This rearrangement joins TRBV6-5 to TRBJ2-2; no reliable D call. Germline V gene sequence: CDR1 MNHEY, CDR2 SVGAGI. The CDR3 loop spans 11 amino acids. V was cut by 5 bases and J by 6 bases, with 4 bases left in between. The CDR3 loop is CASSNPGELFF. The CDR3 DNA reads as TGTGCCAGCAGTAATCCCGGGGAGCTGTTTTTT.

The J gene is TRBJ2-7, the V gene TRBV7-8; TRBD1 agrees at 9 bases. The V segment lost 1 base and the J segment 4 bases; nucleotides outside the gene matches: 5. The CDR3 covers 15 residues. Germline V gene sequence: CDR1 SGHVS, CDR2 FQNEAQ. CDR3 DNA sequence: TGTGCCAGCAGCTTAGTAGCGACAGGGGGATACGAGCAGTACTTC. Amino acids: CASSLVATGGYEQYF.

The chain couples TRBV5-1 to TRBJ2-3, with TRBD2 matching 12 bases. This CDR3 comprises 17 residues. The V gene end was trimmed by 7 bases and the J gene end by 4 bases; junction bases not matched to a gene: 13. The germline V gene has CDR1 SGHRS and CDR2 YFSETQ. CDR3 sequence (DNA): TGCGCCAGCCGCGACTCGGCTAGCGGGGGGGCTCCAGATACGCAGTATTTT. Translation: CASRDSASGGAPDTQYF.

V and J are TRBV6-5 and TRBJ2-1, with no clear D. CDR1 MNHEY and CDR2 SVGAGI come from the germline V gene. Trimming pared 0 bases from V and 5 bases from J, leaving 5 bases between. The CDR3 contains 13 residues. This CDR3 reads CASSYSKDNEQFF. The CDR3 bases are TGTGCCAGCAGTTACTCGAAGGACAATGAGCAGTTCTTC.

The V and J genes are TRBV7-9 and TRBJ2-5; D is unresolved. Trimming cost V 4 bases and J 5 bases, with 11 bases left between them. Germline CDR1 reads SEHNR; CDR2 reads FQNEAQ (reference sequence). The CDR3 is 13 residues long. The chain's CDR3 is CASSSPYAETQYF. CDR3 in DNA: TGTGCCAGCAGCTCCCCCTATGCGGAGACCCAGTACTTC.

This clone showed up just a few times. V usage is TRBV19 and J usage is TRBJ1-6; D may be TRBD1 (5 bases). Trimming left V 3 bases short and J 7 bases short, with 10 bases between. CDR3 length: 14 residues. Per germline, CDR1 LNHDA and CDR2 SQIVND (reference sequence). The CDR3 region has the DNA TGTGCCAGTAGTATGGGGCCGAGGAATTCACCCCTCCACTTT. It translates to CASSMGPRNSPLHF.

V gene TRBV28 combines with J gene TRBJ1-1; no definite D call. The germline gives CDR1 MDHEN, CDR2 SYDVKM. The CDR3 has 17 amino acids. With 3 bases removed from V and 0 bases from J, the gap between germline ends came to 17 bases. The CDR3 DNA is TGTGCCAGCAGTTTTTCCCCCCAGGCGTCAATGAACACTGAAGCTTTCTTT. As protein: CASSFSPQASMNTEAFF.

The genes are TRBV7-2 and TRBJ2-1; D is uncertain. The CDR3 contains 15 residues. Trimming shortened V by 0 bases and J by 0 bases, and 6 bases separated the two germline ends. Germline V lookup: CDR1 SGHTA, CDR2 FQGNSA. Here the CDR3 DNA reads TGTGCCAGCAGCTTAGCCCTGAGCTCCTACAATGAGCAGTTCTTC. Its protein product is CASSLALSSYNEQFF.

This clone came up a few times. V and J are TRBV28 and TRBJ1-6; 11 nucleotides line up with TRBD1. Germline V gene sequence: CDR1 MDHEN, CDR2 SYDVKM. J lost 9 bases, V lost 10 bases, and 5 bases had no gene match. This CDR3 comprises 13 residues. The CDR3, as DNA: TGTGCCACCGGGACAGGGGGGGTTTCACCCCTCCACTTT. This translates into CATGTGGVSPLHF. Based on the CDR3 plus reference TRBV28 and TRBJ1-6, the full variable domain is DVKVTQSSRYLVKRTGEKVFLECVQDMDHENMFWYRQDPGLGLRLIYFSYDVKMKEKGDIPEGYSVSREKKERFSLILESASTNQTSMYLCATGTGGVSPLHFGNGTRLTVT.

The chain employs TRBV28 and TRBJ2-5; TRBD2 aligns across 7 bases. Trimming removed 3 bases from V and 2 bases from J; junction bases left unmatched: 6. Germline CDR1 is MDHEN and CDR2 is SYDVKM. This CDR3 region has 15 residues. In nucleotides, the CDR3 is TGTGCCAGCAGTTTCCGGGGAGGGGCACAAGAGACCCAGTACTTC. Translation gives CASSFRGGAQETQYF.

The chain uses TRBV25-1 and TRBJ2-3; the match to TRBD2 covers 11 bases. V was clipped by 7 bases and J by 0 bases; unmatched bases: 6. The CDR3 runs 16 residues. Germline V gives CDR1 MGHDK, CDR2 SYGVNS. The CDR3 bases are TGTGCCAGCACCCCGGGACTAGCGGTTAGCACAGATACGCAGTATTTT. Translated: CASTPGLAVSTDTQYF.

The genes are TRBV7-9 and TRBJ2-7; 9 bases line up with TRBD2. The CDR3 contains 16 residues. CDR1 and CDR2 (germline): SEHNR, FQNEAQ (reference sequence). Germline trimming cut 1 base from V and 4 bases from J; bases unmatched to any gene: 8. CDR3 sequence reads: CASSLEGLAIRYEQYF. CDR3 nucleotide sequence: TGTGCCAGCAGCTTAGAGGGACTAGCCATCCGATACGAGCAGTACTTC.

J is TRBJ1-1 and V is TRBV7-9, with D perhaps matching TRBD1 (5 bases). CDR1 is SEHNR and CDR2 is FQNEAQ in the germline V gene (reference sequence). The CDR3 covers 16 residues. With 5 bases removed from V and 1 base from J, the gap between germline ends came to 17 bases. DNA of the CDR3: TGTGCCAGCAGCCCCATCGGAGGGACGGCGAACACTGAAGCTTTCTTT. Translating gives CASSPIGGTANTEAFF.

The count of this clone is one. The rearrangement uses TRBV10-2 and TRBJ2-5; D is possibly TRBD1 (6 bases). This CDR3 comprises 13 residues. Germline V gene sequence: CDR1 WSHSY, CDR2 SAAADI. Trimming took off 4 bases at V and 5 bases at J, with 11 bases between the two ends. CDR3 bases: TGCGCCAGCAGTGGGGGGCGGTGGGAGACCCAGTACTTC. Translated: CASSGGRWETQYF.

V and J are TRBV2 and TRBJ1-4, with a possible D match to TRBD1 (5 bases). Per germline, CDR1 SNHLY and CDR2 FYNNEI. Deletions cut 9 bases from V and 8 bases from J, with 19 bases between. The CDR3 is 14 amino acids. CDR3 DNA: TGTGCCAGTGGGGCCGCCCAGGGAGGAGAAAAACTGTTTTTT. Translating gives CASGAAQGGEKLFF.

This chain joins TRBV6-6 and TRBJ2-7, with 7 bases aligning to TRBD2. Trimming cost V 5 bases and J 6 bases; bases outside gene matches: 10. The germline V gene encodes CDR1 MNHNY and CDR2 SVGAGI (reference sequence). The CDR3 is 14 amino acids. The CDR3 here is CASSPRGLPSEQYF. CDR3 nucleotides: TGTGCCAGCAGTCCCCGGGGACTACCGAGCGAGCAGTACTTC.

The gene calls are TRBV2 and TRBJ1-3; D gene unclear. Germline assignment: CDR1 SNHLY and CDR2 FYNNEI. There are 12 residues in the CDR3. Trimming removed 7 bases from V and 4 bases from J, with 8 bases in between. CDR3 in amino acids: CASTGLGNTIYF. The CDR3 DNA reads TGTGCCAGCACGGGGTTGGGAAACACCATATATTTT.

The chain combines TRBV2 with TRBJ1-4, with D uncertain. Per the germline V gene, CDR1 is SNHLY and CDR2 is FYNNEI. The CDR3 is 14 residues long. The V and J ends lost 6 bases and 5 bases respectively, with 13 bases between them. CDR3 loop: CASSYGRRNEKLFF. DNA of the CDR3: TGTGCCAGCAGCTACGGACGGAGGAATGAAAAACTGTTTTTT. Drawing the rest from reference TRBV2 and TRBJ1-4, the complete variable domain is EPEVTQTPSHQVTQMGQEVILRCVPISNHLYFYWYRQILGQKVEFLVSFYNNEISEKSEIFDDQFSVERPDGSNFTLKIRSTKLEDSAMYFCASSYGRRNEKLFFGSGTQLSVL.

Worth noting for this clone: The sample has other DNA sequences that encode this CDR3 too. V usage is TRBV9 and J usage is TRBJ2-1, with D perhaps TRBD2 (6 bases). The V gene lost 1 base and the J gene lost 0 bases, with 8 bases spanning the gap. Germline V CDR1 and CDR2: SGDLS, YYNGEE. The CDR3 contains 15 residues. The CDR3 nucleotides are TGTGCCAGCAGCGTAACCGGGAGCTCCTACAATGAGCAGTTCTTC. It yields the protein CASSVTGSSYNEQFF.

This sequence joins TRBV3-1 (or the pseudogene TRBV3-2) and TRBJ1-1; D gene uncertain. This CDR3 region has 12 residues. Germline lookup yields CDR1 LGHDT and CDR2 YNNKEL (reference sequence). Between the trimmed V and J ends, which lost 1 base and 7 bases, there was a span of 7 bases. The CDR3 sequence is CASSQVSLEAFF. In DNA form, the CDR3 reads TGTGCCAGCAGCCAAGTAAGCCTTGAAGCTTTCTTT.

The chain has TRBV7-8 and TRBJ1-1, with a tentative D call TRBD1 (5 bases). V was trimmed by 2 bases and J by 0 bases, leaving 13 bases between them. The germline CDR1 and CDR2 sequences are SGHVS and FQNEAQ. The CDR3 is made up of 16 amino acids. CDR3 DNA: TGTGCCAGCAGCTTACAGGGACCACACATGAACACTGAAGCTTTCTTT. This sequence encodes CASSLQGPHMNTEAFF.

V gene TRBV4-1 combines with J gene TRBJ2-1, with D hard to call. Trimming shortened V by 0 bases and J by 5 bases, and 5 bases separated the two germline ends. CDR1 and CDR2 (germline): MGHRA, YSYEKL. This CDR3 region has 13 residues. In DNA form, the CDR3 reads TGCGCCAGCAGCCAAGATGGGGACAATGAGCAGTTCTTC. Its protein product is CASSQDGDNEQFF.

V gene TRBV28 combines with J gene TRBJ2-7; the match to TRBD1 covers 8 bases. The length of the CDR3 is 13 residues. Germline loops: CDR1 MDHEN, CDR2 SYDVKM. J was trimmed by 5 bases and V by 5 bases; bases with no gene match: 5. The CDR3 protein is CASSRTGPNEQYF. DNA of the CDR3: TGTGCCAGCAGTCGGACAGGGCCAAACGAGCAGTACTTC.

The chain is built from TRBV5-1 and TRBJ2-1; D is tentatively TRBD1 or TRBD2 (6 bases each). Per the germline V gene, CDR1 is SGHRS and CDR2 is YFSETQ. This CDR3 region has 14 residues. The V gene lost 6 bases and the J gene lost 7 bases, with 17 bases spanning the gap. The CDR3 here is CASTPSGGRNEQFF. CDR3 sequence (DNA): TGCGCCAGCACCCCCTCCGGGGGCCGGAATGAGCAGTTCTTC. Supplemented by reference TRBV5-1 and TRBJ2-1, the full variable domain reads KAGVTQTPRYLIKTRGQQVTLSCSPISGHRSVSWYQQTPGQGLQFLFEYFSETQRNKGNFPGRFSGRQFSNSRSEMNVSTLELGDSALYLCASTPSGGRNEQFFGPGTRLTVL.

The chain is built from TRBV19 and TRBJ1-6; D is unclear. V dropped 3 bases and J dropped 7 bases, with 19 bases sitting between them. Looked up from germline, CDR1 is LNHDA and CDR2 is SQIVND (reference sequence). This CDR3 contains 17 residues. CDR3 region: CASSIFATAAENSPLHF. The CDR3 DNA sequence: TGTGCCAGTAGTATTTTTGCGACTGCGGCTGAGAATTCACCCCTCCACTTT.